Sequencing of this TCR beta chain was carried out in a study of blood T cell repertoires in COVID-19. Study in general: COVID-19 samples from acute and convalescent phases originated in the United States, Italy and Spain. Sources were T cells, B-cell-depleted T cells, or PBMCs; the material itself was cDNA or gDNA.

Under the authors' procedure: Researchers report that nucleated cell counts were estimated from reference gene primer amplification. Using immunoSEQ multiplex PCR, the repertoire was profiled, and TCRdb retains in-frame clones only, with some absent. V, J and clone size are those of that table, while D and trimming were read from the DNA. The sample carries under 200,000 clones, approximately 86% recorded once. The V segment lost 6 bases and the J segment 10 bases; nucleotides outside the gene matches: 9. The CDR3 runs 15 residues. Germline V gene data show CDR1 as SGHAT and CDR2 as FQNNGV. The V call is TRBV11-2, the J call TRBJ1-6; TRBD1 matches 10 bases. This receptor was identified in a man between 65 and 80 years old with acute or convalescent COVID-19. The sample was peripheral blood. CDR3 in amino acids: CASRPPGQGKSPLHF. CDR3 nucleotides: TGTGCCAGCAGGCCGCCGGGACAGGGGAAATCACCCCTCCACTTT.